The clone carrying this T cell receptor beta chain has only a few counts. The J segment lost 0 bases and the V segment lost 6 bases, leaving 9 bases of the junction unmatched. Germline V CDR1 and CDR2: MNHEY, SVGAGI. This CDR3 has 16 amino acids. This entry belongs to a study of early T cells in non-severe SARS-CoV-2 infection. TCRdb ran MiXCR on the 5' RACE reads and lists one entry per CDR3 protein. The sample gives over 25,000 distinct CDR3 sequences, about 7% of which show up once; approximately 4.1% is in the top ten. The clonotype comes from an adult who was a healthcare worker with PCR-confirmed SARS-CoV-2 infection or an uninfected control (not recorded which). The source material was whole blood. V is TRBV6-5 and J is TRBJ2-7, with 9 bases aligning to TRBD2. CDR3 loop: CASSRLAESSSYEQYF. As DNA, the CDR3 is TGTGCCAGCAGCAGACTAGCGGAGAGTAGCTCCTACGAGCAGTACTTC.